A selection of T cell receptor beta chains follows, all from one sample in a study of identifying expanded T cells in peripheral blood. Profiling relied on immunoSEQ multiplex PCR, and the TCRdb table lists in-frame clones only, not all of them. Here the sample spans around 100,000 clones, 75% to 90% being singletons. The material sequenced was blood. The receptors stem from a person aged 18 to 70 in good health. Each CDR3 is given without its conserved first and last residue. The order of the fields is V gene, clone size, CDR3 protein. Clone size is not always given. Where it is, it says once, few, many or a class for expanded clones.

v_call: TRBV19; clone_size: NA; cdr3_aa: ASSISGLYNEQF
v_call: TRBV4-1; clone_size: NA; cdr3_aa: ASSQTGDGEKLF
v_call: TRBV2; clone_size: NA; cdr3_aa: ASRHDLSNEQF
v_call: TRBV7-8; clone_size: NA; cdr3_aa: ASSLEGSRPNTEAF
v_call: TRBV7-9; clone_size: NA; cdr3_aa: ASSLPANIQETQY
v_call: TRBV30; clone_size: NA; cdr3_aa: AWSVFGTSGNTIY
v_call: TRBV5-1; clone_size: NA; cdr3_aa: ASSLGLTSTEAF
v_call: TRBV7-2; clone_size: NA; cdr3_aa: ASSLRDGSQETQY
v_call: TRBV13; clone_size: NA; cdr3_aa: ASSFPTGGLKNIQY
v_call: TRBV9; clone_size: few; cdr3_aa: ASSLRQVSETQY
v_call: TRBV2; clone_size: NA; cdr3_aa: ASRGQGAVGANVLT
v_call: TRBV7-8; clone_size: NA; cdr3_aa: ATHGTTYEQY
v_call: TRBV9; clone_size: NA; cdr3_aa: ASSAGTGRWTTGELF
v_call: TRBV2; clone_size: once; cdr3_aa: ASSEGGRVGETQY
v_call: TRBV20-1; clone_size: NA; cdr3_aa: SAKSGYEQY
v_call: TRBV27; clone_size: NA; cdr3_aa: ASSFLGRNTGELF
v_call: TRBV7-2; clone_size: NA; cdr3_aa: ASSPITGDPGELF
v_call: TRBV6-1; clone_size: NA; cdr3_aa: ASSDFEGLAGTNTGELF
v_call: TRBV6-1; clone_size: NA; cdr3_aa: ASSERGRVHYEQY
v_call: TRBV14; clone_size: NA; cdr3_aa: ASSQGSYEQY
v_call: TRBV19; clone_size: NA; cdr3_aa: ASSLTRDRQYGYT
v_call: TRBV10-3; clone_size: NA; cdr3_aa: AISEGGTGKDTQY
v_call: TRBV19; clone_size: NA; cdr3_aa: ATALAGLSHNEQF
v_call: TRBV6-5; clone_size: NA; cdr3_aa: ASSYRGDTEAF
v_call: TRBV30; clone_size: NA; cdr3_aa: AFTPLSSYEQY
v_call: TRBV15; clone_size: once; cdr3_aa: ATSTQNSFNEQF
v_call: TRBV7-9; clone_size: NA; cdr3_aa: ASRGLAGSLADTQY
v_call: TRBV19; clone_size: NA; cdr3_aa: ASSTRGQRYEQY
v_call: TRBV5-1; clone_size: NA; cdr3_aa: ASSPDQGKQY
v_call: TRBV5-1; clone_size: few; cdr3_aa: ASSLVPRGQQY
v_call: TRBV5-5; clone_size: NA; cdr3_aa: ASSQIGQNYNEQF
v_call: TRBV5-1; clone_size: NA; cdr3_aa: ASSFEDRVEQY
v_call: TRBV14; clone_size: NA; cdr3_aa: ASSQLGVPNEKLF
v_call: TRBV6-6; clone_size: NA; cdr3_aa: ASSRSGGRSPLH
v_call: TRBV18; clone_size: NA; cdr3_aa: ASSSYSGTEYGYT
v_call: TRBV7-9; clone_size: NA; cdr3_aa: ASSETGDGSPLH
v_call: TRBV6-1; clone_size: NA; cdr3_aa: AGRKPQNNEQF
v_call: TRBV19; clone_size: NA; cdr3_aa: ASSKYSVGLSYEQY
v_call: TRBV12-5; clone_size: NA; cdr3_aa: ASAPLGNTGELF
v_call: TRBV19; clone_size: NA; cdr3_aa: ASTRGGGQGPGELF
v_call: TRBV4-1; clone_size: NA; cdr3_aa: ASSQDRDRGIRDTQY